These T cell receptor beta chains were read from a single sample in a study of T cells after yellow fever vaccination. TCRdb processed the 5' RACE reads anew with MiXCR; each CDR3 protein has one entry. The table records some 48,000 distinct CDR3 sequences, 5.5% to 7.5% of them present only once. The sample in question was PBMCs, either bulk or a sorted T-cell subset (CD4+, CD8+, memory, or dextramer-sorted; not recorded which), obtained 45 days after the yellow fever booster vaccination. Receptors originate from a young man who received the YFV17D yellow fever vaccine. CDR3s include the opening cysteine and the closing phenylalanine or tryptophan. A D gene is named only where the DNA matches it firmly. Clone size is given for some rows only: seen once, a few or many times, or a class if the clone is expanded.

J gene,D gene,clone size,V gene,CDR3 DNA,CDR3 protein
TRBJ2-5,.,many,TRBV12-3/TRBV12-4,TGTGCCAGCAGTCTATACCTCGGACGGCAAGAGACCCAGTACTTC,CASSLYLGRQETQYF
TRBJ2-7,.,few,TRBV2,TGTGCCAGCATCCGCGTCCCTACCCAACCTTACGAGCAGTACTTC,CASIRVPTQPYEQYF
TRBJ2-7,TRBD2,many,TRBV28,TGTGCCAGCAGCCAAACCGCCGGGACTAGCGGGAGTCTTGGCGAGCAGTACTTC,CASSQTAGTSGSLGEQYF
TRBJ1-1,.,many,TRBV6-5,TGTGCCACCCTATTAAGGACGGCTGAAGGGACTGAAGCTTTCTTT,CATLLRTAEGTEAFF
TRBJ2-1,.,many,TRBV3-1,TGTGCCACCCGGGATATATACAATGAGCAGTTCTTC,CATRDIYNEQFF
TRBJ1-1,TRBD1,many,TRBV20-1,TGCAGTGCTAGAGGTAGACAGGGTCTCGCTGAAGCTTTCTTT,CSARGRQGLAEAFF
TRBJ2-1,TRBD2,many,TRBV18,TGTGCCAGCTCACATAGGGGCGGGAGTTTGCAATACAATGAGCAGTTCTTC,CASSHRGGSLQYNEQFF
TRBJ2-7,TRBD2,.,TRBV7-2,TGTGCCAGCAGCACTCTTAGCGGGAGCTCCTACGAGCAGTACTTC,CASSTLSGSSYEQYF
TRBJ1-2,TRBD1,few,TRBV7-9,TGTGCCAGCAGCGCGGATTCCGGGACAGCACGCTATGGCTACACCTTC,CASSADSGTARYGYTF
TRBJ1-5,.,many,TRBV27,TGTGCCAGCAGTTTAAGTAGCACAGGTAGCAATCAGCCCCAGCATTTT,CASSLSSTGSNQPQHF
TRBJ2-7,.,many,TRBV6-2/TRBV6-3,TGTGCCAGCAGCCGTTTAGGGGATCAAGACGAGCAGTACTTC,CASSRLGDQDEQYF
TRBJ1-1,.,many,TRBV28,TGTGCCAGCAGTTTTTTTTCGGCCAGATATGAAGCTTTCTTT,CASSFFSARYEAFF
TRBJ2-1,TRBD1,many,TRBV7-9,TGTGCCAGCAGCCGAGGACAGGGGGACGTGAATGAGCAGTTCTTC,CASSRGQGDVNEQFF
TRBJ1-3,.,many,TRBV20-1,TGCAGTGCTAAGTCACTTCTCCTGGGGAACACCATATATTTT,CSAKSLLLGNTIYF
TRBJ2-7,.,few,TRBV30,TGTGCCTGGAGTGTACGGTCAACAGGAGGTGCGTACTTC,CAWSVRSTGGAYF
TRBJ2-1,.,many,TRBV18,TGTGCCAGCTCGCCCCCGGGAAATGAGCAGTTCTTC,CASSPPGNEQFF
TRBJ2-7,TRBD2,many,TRBV15,TGTGCCACCAGCAGAGAAGCGGGGAGCTCCTACGAGCAGTACTTC,CATSREAGSSYEQYF
TRBJ1-6,.,many,TRBV12-3/TRBV12-4,TGTGCCAGCAGTTGGGACAACGGCGGTTCACCCCTCCACTTT,CASSWDNGGSPLHF
TRBJ2-2,.,many,TRBV9,TGTGCCAGCCTCGTCGGTGGGGACACCGGGGAGCTGTTTTTT,CASLVGGDTGELFF
TRBJ2-7,TRBD2,many,TRBV4-3,TGCGCCAGCAGCCAAGAAAGTACGTCGACTAGCGGGAGTCCCTACGAGCAGTACTTC,CASSQESTSTSGSPYEQYF
TRBJ2-1,.,many,TRBV3-1,TGTGCCAGCAGCCAAGGACGGCGCAATGAGCAGTTCTTC,CASSQGRRNEQFF
TRBJ2-2,.,.,TRBV7-2,TGTGCCAGCAGCTCTGCTAAGGCAGGGAACGGGGAGCTGTTTTTT,CASSSAKAGNGELFF